This T cell receptor (beta chain) emerged from a study of T cells after yellow fever vaccination. Study findings and constraints: FACS-sorted repertoires might harbor abundant contaminating clonotypes from the bulk population. Re-detected after boosting: most primary clones, almost 98% of CD4 and about 85% of CD8. Across the CD4 and CD8 compartments, a small share of clonotypes was present in both. Researchers report a weaker secondary response that nonetheless peaked faster, day 5 versus 15.

The germline gives CDR1 LNHDA, CDR2 SQIVND (reference sequence). The length of the CDR3 is 16 residues. Germline trimming cut 4 bases from V and 6 bases from J; bases unmatched to any gene: 12. This clonotype was detected ten times or more. What it binds is not known. Each CDR3 protein gets one entry after TCRdb re-called the 5' RACE reads with MiXCR. The table has under 150,000 distinct CDR3 sequences, 7.7% seen once; the top ten hold about 0.73%. The V and J genes are TRBV19 and TRBJ2-1, with 7 bases fitting TRBD2. The input for sequencing was CD4+ T cells sorted from PBMCs, taken 5 days after the yellow fever booster vaccination. The origin of this receptor is a man aged 25 to 45 who received the YFV17D yellow fever vaccine. CDR3 amino acids: CASSNPWAGATNEQFF. For the CDR3, the DNA is TGTGCCAGTAGTAACCCTTGGGCGGGAGCAACCAATGAGCAGTTCTTC.